Included here is one TCR beta chain sequence, with context. Its antigen remains undetermined. Base quality data are lacking; no much larger clone is found one base away. The sample's time point label, decoded: baseline before first vaccination. The vaccinee samples were drawn from two UK trials, COV001 and COV002, one of which was a single-blind randomized controlled phase 2/3 trial testing AZD1222 (ChAdOx1 nCoV-19) in healthy adults. For TCRbeta chain sequencing, PBMC samples were collected from trial participants at day 0 and at day 28 after the second dose. This specimen comes from a study of T cell responses to AZD1222 COVID-19 vaccine (dated by TCRdb to about 2021). The study in broad terms: AZD1222 recipients with second doses at about 4 weeks or about 12 weeks were pooled, because spike-specific TCR depth and breadth did not differ between schedules. A total of approximately 230 trial participants underwent TCR sequencing, of whom about 210 received two doses of AZD1222 and roughly 25 received two doses of the MenACWY control vaccine. Enrollment into the trials was organized by age into subgroups of 18-55, 56-69 and 70-plus years, and those subgroups contained approximately 160, 26 and 62 TCR-sequenced participants, respectively.

Overall study outcomes, separate from this receptor: A significant rise in spike-specific TCR breadth and depth was observed after two AZD1222 doses relative to day 0 and relative to MenACWY recipients. Because no day 14 peak-response samples were available, repertoires were characterized only after the peak T cell response. Participants were mostly white British and included more females than males, and it was suggested by the authors that clonal diversity may have been underestimated. Only six AZD1222 recipients were SARS-CoV-2 seropositive at baseline, limiting conclusions about previously exposed vaccinees. Vaccine-associated CD4 TCRs spanned the whole spike protein, with dominant responses in regions 160-218 and 743-854. The 56-69-year group was small, and its depth increase did not reach significance, likely because of low power. Epitopes outside the regions mutated in the B.1.351 and B.1.1.7 variants were reportedly recognized by nearly half of the unique spike-specific TCRs.

The CDR3 regions of human TCRbeta chains were analyzed by immunosequencing. On the study's bioinformatics: TCRs in the repertoires were matched against a reference library of SARS-CoV-2-specific TCRs that had been generated with the MIRA antigen-specificity platform. Breadth meant the fraction of unique TCRs that were SARS-CoV-2-associated, whereas depth meant the fraction of total T cells that were SARS-CoV-2-associated. Using the MIRA data, each spike-specific TCR was mapped to the spike region that the TCR reacts to and placed in a CD4 or CD8 class. Log10-transformed breadth and depth values were compared by one-way ANOVA with Sidak's multiple comparisons tests. The table was pulled from immuneACCESS by TCRdb, which kept in-frame rearrangements only. Such tables lose some clones; where checked, under half of the loss comes from unresolved V genes, and the rest has no known cause. That table gives V, J and clone size, and the DNA gave D and trimming. The sample records approximately 180,000 clones, 88% of which are singletons. Together, the top ten hold approximately 7.7% of the sample.

From the germline V gene (reference sequence), CDR1 is WNHNN and CDR2 is SYGVQD. Relative to germline, V is missing 4 bases and J is missing 4 bases, with 7 bases of the junction outside any gene match. Spanning cysteine to phenylalanine, the CDR3 consists of 15 amino acids. Only the CDR3 DNA stays, 45 bases, in frame from base 1. In this chain, TRBV10-1 is recombined with TRBJ1-1, with TRBD1 matching 9 junction bases. Sequences were derived from peripheral blood, sampled on day 0 of AZD1222 vaccination. This receptor was taken from an adult in good health. This receptor has the CDR3 CASSGEGTGTTEAFF. The bases are TGCGCCAGCAGTGGGGAAGGGACAGGGACCACTGAAGCTTTCTTT.